This is a list of T cell receptor beta chains from one sample in a study of graft-versus-host responses after intestinal transplantation. Profiled with immunoSEQ multiplex PCR; TCRdb holds only in-frame clones, not every one. The data hold about 29,000 clones, with approximately 90% observed a single time. The sample was PBMCs, taken about 15 months after intestinal transplantation. Source of these receptors: a human patient who received an intestinal transplant, so some T cells may come from the graft donor. Both conserved end residues are part of each CDR3. A D gene is named only where the DNA matches it firmly. Clone size is shown for a subset of rows, as once, few, many or a class of expanded clone.

few	TRBD1	TRBJ2-7	TRBV7-9	TGTGCCAGCAGCAAACAGGGGGGTTACTACGAGCAGTACTTC	CASSKQGGYYEQYF
few	.	TRBJ1-1	TRBV30	TGTGCCTGGAGTTGGGGGGACACTGAAGCTTTCTTT	CAWSWGDTEAFF
.	.	TRBJ1-3	TRBV27	TGTGCCAGCAGTTTAGGGGGCTCTGGAAACACCATATATTTT	CASSLGGSGNTIYF
few	.	TRBJ2-1	TRBV5-4	TGTGCCAGCAGCGAGACCCCCGCAGGCCATGAGCAGTTCTTC	CASSETPAGHEQFF
.	.	TRBJ2-2	TRBV6-6	TGTGCCAGCAACCTGGACAGGAACACCGGGGAGCTGTTTTTT	CASNLDRNTGELFF
.	.	TRBJ1-2	TRBV10-3	TGTGCCATCAGTGGCACAGAGTATGGCTACACCTTC	CAISGTEYGYTF
.	TRBD1	TRBJ2-1	TRBV28	TGTGCCAGCAGTTCCCCCGACAGGGTCCCAGAGGCTTACAATGAGCAGTTCTTC	CASSSPDRVPEAYNEQFF
.	.	TRBJ1-5	TRBV28	TGTGCCAGCAGCCAGGGGTGGCTCAATCAGCCCCAGCATTTT	CASSQGWLNQPQHF
.	.	TRBJ2-3	TRBV10-3	TGTGCCATCAGGAGGGGCCTCACAGATACGCAGTATTTT	CAIRRGLTDTQYF
.	.	TRBJ1-1	TRBV18	TGTGCCAGCTCACCACCGTCCCTTCCTGAAGCTTTCTTT	CASSPPSLPEAFF
.	.	TRBJ1-5	TRBV23-1	TGCGCCAGCAGTCAATCGGGGGGCATGCAGGAAGGACAGCCCCAGCATTTT	CASSQSGGMQEGQPQHF
.	.	TRBJ2-3	TRBV6-5	TGTGCCAGCACCGAGCACAGACGCACAGATACGCAGTATTTT	CASTEHRRTDTQYF
.	TRBD1	TRBJ2-7	TRBV6-1	TGTGCCAGCAGTAGACAGGGCGAGCAGTACTTC	CASSRQGEQYF
.	TRBD2	TRBJ2-1	TRBV19	TGTGCCAGTAGGCCCTTTGGCGGGAGGGATAACAATGAGCAGTTCTTC	CASRPFGGRDNNEQFF
once	TRBD2	TRBJ2-1	TRBV2	TGTGCCAGCAGGGTTAGCGGGGGGGCCTACAATGAGCAGTTCTTC	CASRVSGGAYNEQFF
.	.	TRBJ1-5	TRBV30	TGTGCCTGGTCAAGGGCGGGAAGCAATCAGCCCCAGCATTTT	CAWSRAGSNQPQHF